This T cell receptor beta chain was recorded in a study of T cells in Graves' hyperthyroidism and ophthalmopathy. The CDR3 runs to 13 residues. V gave up 3 bases and J gave up 1 base, with 6 bases separating them. CDR1 and CDR2 from the germline V gene are SEHNR and FQNEAQ (reference sequence). A note on this clonotype: A far larger clone lies a single base away; this is likely a read error.

It was RNA transcripts that yielded the amplified TCR beta CDR3 regions. The HTBI set primed first-round TCR CDR3 RT-PCR. TCRdb ran MiXCR on the multiplex PCR reads and lists one entry per CDR3 protein. This table has 600,000 to 700,000 distinct CDR3 sequences, about 45% appearing once. Sequences were obtained from peripheral blood or thyroid tissue (not recorded which). The chain uses TRBV7-9 and TRBJ1-1; D gene uncertain. The sequence was collected from an adult man with Graves' disease, either hyperthyroidism or ophthalmopathy (not recorded which). The CDR3 DNA reads as TGTGCCAGCAGCTTCACTCCGAACACTGAAGCTTTCTTT. Its protein product is CASSFTPNTEAFF. Full variable domain (missing parts from reference TRBV7-9 and TRBJ1-1): DTGVSQNPRHKITKRGQNVTFRCDPISEHNRLYWYRQTLGQGPEFLTYFQNEAQLEKSRLLSDRFSAERPKGSFSTLEIQRTEQGDSAMYLCASSFTPNTEAFFGQGTRLTVV.